A single sample is the source of the 7 T cell receptor beta chains below, sequenced in a study of STAT3 mutations in large granular lymphocyte leukemia. Some clones are missing from TCRdb's copy, which holds only in-frame ones; the method was immunoSEQ multiplex PCR. The repertoire holds approximately 29,000 clones, with approximately 84% as singletons. Antigens for these TCRs are unknown. Study results and caveats: In T-cell large granular lymphocyte leukemia, about half of patients showed multiple immunodominant subclonotypes.

The sample consisted of peripheral blood mononuclear cells. These receptors all come from a man aged 55-75 years with T-cell large granular lymphocyte leukemia. Some clones in this sample may be carry-over from other donors' samples.

This rearrangement joins TRBV5-6 to TRBJ1-1, with D tentatively TRBD1 (5 bases). Trimming shortened V by 2 bases and J by 6 bases, and 11 bases separated the two germline ends. Germline values: CDR1 SGHDT, CDR2 YYEEEE. This CDR3 has 13 residues. The CDR3 sequence is CASSLQAWAEAFF. In DNA form, the CDR3 reads TGTGCCAGCAGCTTACAGGCTTGGGCTGAAGCTTTCTTT.

The CDR3 reads CASALPNGNTEAFF. The CDR3 nucleotides are TGTGCCAGCGCCCTCCCAAATGGGAACACTGAAGCTTTCTTT. V usage is TRBV5-6 and J usage is TRBJ1-1; D remains ambiguous. V was shortened by 7 bases and J by 1 base, with 14 bases between the two germline ends. The V gene's germline CDR1 is SGHDT and CDR2 YYEEEE. CDR3 length equals 14 residues. The whole variable domain, filled in from reference TRBV5-6 and TRBJ1-1, reads DAGVTQSPTHLIKTRGQQVTLRCSPKSGHDTVSWYQQALGQGPQFIFQYYEEEERQRGNFPDRFSGHQFPNYSSELNVNALLLGDSALYLCASALPNGNTEAFFGQGTRLTVV.

V gene TRBV19 combines with J gene TRBJ2-1, with a weak D call TRBD2 (6 bases). The V gene's germline CDR1 is LNHDA and CDR2 SQIVND (reference sequence). V lost 5 bases to trimming and J lost 3 bases, with 20 bases between them. The CDR3 contains 17 residues. The CDR3 DNA is TGTGCCAGTAGTTCCCCCTTCGGGAGAGGAGGCTACAATGAGCAGTTCTTC. This translates into CASSSPFGRGGYNEQFF. The full variable domain, in which reference TRBV19 and TRBJ2-1 provide the parts outside the CDR3, is DGGITQSPKYLFRKEGQNVTLSCEQNLNHDAMYWYRQDPGQGLRLIYYSQIVNDFQKGDIAEGYSVSREKKESFPLTVTSAQKNPTAFYLCASSSPFGRGGYNEQFFGPGTRLTVL.

This chain links TRBV5-1 with TRBJ1-4; TRBD1 matches at 7 bases. CDR3 length: 16 residues. From germline, CDR1 is SGHRS and CDR2 YFSETQ. J was trimmed by 0 bases and V by 4 bases; bases with no gene match: 6. The CDR3 loop is CASSPDRAATNEKLFF. CDR3 bases: TGCGCCAGCAGCCCCGACAGGGCTGCAACTAATGAAAAACTGTTTTTT.

The J gene is TRBJ1-2, the V gene TRBV19; TRBD1 matches at 8 bases. V trimming: 2 bases; J trimming: 4 bases; junction bases outside the gene matches: 3. The CDR3 is 14 residues long. CDR1 and CDR2 (germline): LNHDA, SQIVND (reference sequence). CDR3 sequence reads: CASSILQGVYGYTF. DNA for the CDR3: TGTGCCAGTAGTATATTACAGGGGGTCTATGGCTACACCTTC. Together with reference TRBV19 and TRBJ1-2, the CDR3 gives the full variable domain: DGGITQSPKYLFRKEGQNVTLSCEQNLNHDAMYWYRQDPGQGLRLIYYSQIVNDFQKGDIAEGYSVSREKKESFPLTVTSAQKNPTAFYLCASSILQGVYGYTFGSGTRLTVV.

The chain uses TRBV4-3 and TRBJ1-5, with a tentative D call TRBD1 (5 bases). The germline V and J ends were trimmed by 2 bases and 2 bases, with 7 bases remaining between them. The CDR3 runs 14 residues. Germline V gene data show CDR1 as LGHNA and CDR2 as YSLEER. This chain's CDR3 is CASSQQTGNQPQHF. DNA of the CDR3: TGCGCCAGCAGCCAACAGACAGGCAATCAGCCCCAGCATTTT.

This sequence joins TRBV19 and TRBJ1-5, with 9 bases matching TRBD1. CDR1 LNHDA and CDR2 SQIVND come from the germline V gene (reference sequence). Trimming took 4 bases from V and 0 from J; bases not matched to a gene: 10. The length of the CDR3 is 18 residues. CDR3 loop: CASSNRGLVPYSNQPQHF. The CDR3 region has the DNA TGTGCCAGTAGTAACAGGGGGCTAGTTCCCTATAGCAATCAGCCCCAGCATTTT.